This entry is about one T cell receptor (beta chain). Its antigen remains unknown. TCRdb re-called the 5' RACE reads with MiXCR, one entry per CDR3 protein. This table holds 700,000 to 950,000 distinct CDR3 sequences, 9% to 15% found once. This record belongs to a study of identical twins. Overall study findings and caveats: Beta out-of-frame twin sharing showed a weaker excess. Out-of-frame TCR alpha sharing in monozygotic twins exceeded recombination model predictions. For cord blood, abundant beta clonotypes had fewer insertions, unlike memory repertoires, which showed none.

The CDR3 consists of 13 residues. V was cut by 2 bases and J by 2 bases, with 6 bases left in between. These records were also assigned to another study, of yellow fever vaccine responses in identical twins. As that report states: The authors reported partly convergent, partly personalized vaccine responses in identical twins.

Material for sequencing was PBMCs. The receptor's source is a woman aged 18-29 years in good health. The chain joins TRBV12-3 or TRBV12-4 to TRBJ2-5; D remains ambiguous. CDR3 DNA: TGTGCCAGCAGTTTACATTTACAAGAGACCCAGTACTTC. Translated, it gives CASSLHLQETQYF.